The 5 T cell receptor beta chains below were found in one sample sequenced in a study of control samples from healthy donors and cancer patients. Using immunoSEQ multiplex PCR, the repertoire was profiled, and TCRdb retains in-frame clones only, with some absent. Among some 130,000 clones listed, 90% to 95% were seen once. Material: PBMCs. The receptors were sampled from a man aged 50-60 years with head and neck cancer.

The chain combines TRBV11-3 with TRBJ2-1; 10 positions agree with TRBD2. Germline CDR1 reads SGHNT; CDR2 reads YENEEA. The CDR3 has 15 residues. The J segment lost 6 bases and the V segment lost 5 bases, leaving 7 bases of the junction unmatched. CDR3 nucleotide sequence: TGTGCCAGCAGCCAAAGCGGGGGGGCCGGCAATGAGCAGTTCTTC. Its translation: CASSQSGGAGNEQFF. Looking up the rest from reference TRBV11-3 and TRBJ2-1 gives the full variable domain: EAGVVQSPRYKIIEKKQPVAFWCNPISGHNTLYWYLQNLGQGPELLIRYENEEAVDDSQLPKDRFSAERLKGVDSTLKIQPAELGDSAVYLCASSQSGGAGNEQFFGPGTRLTVL.

The chain employs TRBV19 and TRBJ1-2; D may be TRBD1 (6 bases). Germline V lookup: CDR1 LNHDA, CDR2 SQIVND (reference sequence). V was trimmed by 7 bases and J by 4 bases, leaving 13 bases between them. This CDR3 region has 13 residues. CDR3 DNA: TGTGCCAGTAACTCGGACAGTGGCTATGGCTACACCTTC. Its protein is CASNSDSGYGYTF.

The chain recombines TRBV27 with TRBJ1-4; 8 bases map to TRBD1. V lost 1 base and J lost 3; bases outside the gene matches: 4. The length of the CDR3 is 16 residues. CDR1 MNHEY and CDR2 SMNVEV come from the germline V gene (reference sequence). CDR3 loop: CASSLWQGASNEKLFF. The CDR3 nucleotides read TGTGCCAGCAGTTTATGGCAGGGGGCTTCTAATGAAAAACTGTTTTTT.

The CDR3 sequence: CASSLSGVDNEQFF. In DNA form, the CDR3 reads TGTGCCAGCAGCCTGAGCGGGGTGGACAATGAGCAGTTCTTC. This rearrangement joins TRBV6-2 or TRBV6-3 to TRBJ2-1, with 7 bases fitting TRBD2. Germline values: CDR1 MNHEY, CDR2 SVGEGT. Trimming took 6 bases from V and 5 from J; bases not matched to a gene: 7. This CDR3 is built from 14 residues.

This chain joins TRBV5-6 and TRBJ2-7; weak D call: TRBD2 (5 bases). Germline values: CDR1 SGHDT, CDR2 YYEEEE. This CDR3 is built from 13 residues. The V gene lost 2 bases and the J gene lost 5 bases, with 11 bases spanning the gap. CDR3 bases: TGTGCCAGCAGCTTAGGAGGCAGCAACGAGCAGTACTTC. Its protein product is CASSLGGSNEQYF.